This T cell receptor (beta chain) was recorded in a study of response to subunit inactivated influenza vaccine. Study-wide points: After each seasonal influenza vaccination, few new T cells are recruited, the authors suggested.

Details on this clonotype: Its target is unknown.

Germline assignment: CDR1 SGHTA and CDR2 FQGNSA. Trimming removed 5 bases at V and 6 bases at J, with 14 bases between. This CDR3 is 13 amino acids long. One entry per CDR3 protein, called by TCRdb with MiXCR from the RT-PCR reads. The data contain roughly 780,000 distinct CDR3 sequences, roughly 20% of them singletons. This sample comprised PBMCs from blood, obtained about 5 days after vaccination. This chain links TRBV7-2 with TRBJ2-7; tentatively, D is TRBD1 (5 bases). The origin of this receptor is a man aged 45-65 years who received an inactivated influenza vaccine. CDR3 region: CASSRSPGFEQYF. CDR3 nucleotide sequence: TGTGCCAGCAGCCGGTCCCCAGGGTTCGAGCAGTACTTC.